A selection of T cell receptor beta chains follows, all from one sample in a study of OX40 agonist ivuxolimab in advanced cancers. The assay was immunoSEQ multiplex PCR, and TCRdb's table has in-frame clones only and misses some. The data show under 50,000 clones, 86% seen once. Sequenced here: CD4+ or CD8+ T cells sorted from blood, sampled in a trial of the OX40 agonist ivuxolimab. These receptors originate from an adult with an advanced solid tumor such as melanoma, head and neck, liver or kidney cancer. The CDR3 runs from the conserved cysteine through the conserved F or W. Fields, in order: V gene, J gene, CDR3 protein.

TRBV5-6	TRBJ2-5	CASSSMGPIQETQYF
TRBV4-1	TRBJ1-6	CASSQDYGGVTLPYNSPLHF
TRBV28	TRBJ2-7	CASSLGQIYEQYF
TRBV15	TRBJ2-5	CATSRTPQETQYF
TRBV7-9	TRBJ1-3	CASSLNRDPGNTIYF
TRBV6-4	TRBJ2-1	CASSDLQTTNEQFF
TRBV6-1	TRBJ1-4	CASSVAPTNEKLFF
TRBV10-3	TRBJ1-3	CAISESGNTIYF
TRBV30	TRBJ1-4	CAWSVTGQGIANEKLFF
TRBV7-9	TRBJ1-1	CASSLSGVNTEAFF
TRBV5-1	TRBJ2-5	CASSLLQETQYF
TRBV5-6	TRBJ2-7	CASSYPGQGSPYEQYF
TRBV7-2	TRBJ2-3	CASSLAAGSTDTQYF
TRBV5-6	TRBJ2-1	CASSLALSYNEQFF
TRBV7-6	TRBJ2-5	CASSRLGGQETQYF
TRBV5-4	TRBJ2-5	CASSGAVKETQYF